The 32 T cell receptor beta chains given below trace back to one sample, sequenced in a study of blood T cell repertoires in COVID-19. The protocol was immunoSEQ multiplex PCR, while the TCRdb copy is restricted to in-frame clones and leaves out a portion. The sample contains hundreds of thousands of clones, under 90% of which appear only once. Material for sequencing was PBMCs or T cells enriched from blood (not recorded which). The origin of the receptors is a man aged 35 to 55 who had recovered from COVID-19.

This chain connects TRBV5-8 to TRBJ1-2, with no clear D. This CDR3 contains 17 residues. The V and J ends lost 5 bases and 0 bases respectively, with 20 bases between them. Per germline, CDR1 SGHTS and CDR2 YDEGEE. In DNA, the CDR3 is TGTGCCAGCAGTCGCCAAGCGGTAACCCTCGCTAACTATGGCTACACCTTC. It codes for CASSRQAVTLANYGYTF.

The chain employs TRBV5-1 and TRBJ2-3, with D maybe TRBD2 (6 bases). The CDR3 spans 16 residues. The germline V and J ends were trimmed by 3 bases and 2 bases, with 16 bases remaining between them. CDR1 SGHRS and CDR2 YFSETQ come from the germline V gene. The CDR3: CASSWNPPSDTDTQYF. The CDR3 DNA follows: TGCGCCAGCAGCTGGAATCCGCCTAGCGACACAGATACGCAGTATTTT.

The CDR3 is CASSLDGQPPYEQYF. Here the CDR3 DNA reads TGCGCCAGCAGCTTGGATGGGCAGCCGCCCTACGAGCAGTACTTC. The chain is built from TRBV5-1 and TRBJ2-7; D ambiguous. Per the germline V gene, CDR1 is SGHRS and CDR2 is YFSETQ. V gave up 0 bases and J gave up 2 bases, with 12 bases separating them. The CDR3 extends over 15 amino acids.

The chain recombines TRBV5-4 with TRBJ2-2; TRBD2 aligns across 11 bases. The CDR3 sequence is 17 residues long. CDR1 and CDR2 (germline): SGHNT, YYREEE (reference sequence). The trim removed 0 bases at V and 2 bases at J, leaving 3 bases unmatched. CDR3 DNA: TGTGCCAGCAGCTTGGGACTAGCGGGGCCTAACACCGGGGAGCTGTTTTTT. It yields the protein CASSLGLAGPNTGELFF.

This chain uses TRBV7-9 with TRBJ1-3; maybe TRBD1 (6 bases). With 4 bases removed from V and 0 bases from J, the gap between germline ends came to 10 bases. Germline V gives CDR1 SEHNR, CDR2 FQNEAQ (reference sequence). The CDR3 consists of 15 residues. The CDR3 spells CASSYDRNSGNTIYF. In DNA form, the CDR3 reads TGTGCCAGCAGCTACGACAGGAACTCTGGAAACACCATATATTTT.

This clone was counted a few times. Here the CDR3 DNA reads TGTGCCAGCAGCTTAAGGGTAGGGGTAATGAACACTGAAGCTTTCTTT. Its translation is CASSLRVGVMNTEAFF. The chain links TRBV7-2 to TRBJ1-1, with D possibly TRBD1 on 5 matching bases. The germline V and J ends were trimmed by 2 bases and 0 bases, with 13 bases remaining between them. The CDR3 is 16 residues long. The V gene's germline CDR1 is SGHTA and CDR2 FQGNSA.

CDR3 bases: TGTGCCAGCAGCTTTATACGGGTGGAAGCTTTCTTT. This encodes CASSFIRVEAFF. J is TRBJ1-1 and V is TRBV7-9; D unresolved. Germline values: CDR1 SEHNR, CDR2 FQNEAQ (reference sequence). The CDR3 loop spans 12 amino acids. Trimming took 3 bases from V and 8 from J, leaving 10 bases between them.

J is TRBJ1-5 and V is TRBV10-3, with 8 positions matching TRBD1. Germline V gene data show CDR1 as ENHRY and CDR2 as SYGVKD. With V trimmed by 8 bases and J by 7 bases, 13 bases remained unmatched. This CDR3 contains 15 residues. The CDR3 coding sequence is TGTGCCATCGGGGAACTAGACAGGGGTGAGCAGCCCCAGCATTTT. Translation: CAIGELDRGEQPQHF.

The chain has TRBV19 and TRBJ1-1; D might be TRBD1 (6 bases). CDR1 LNHDA and CDR2 SQIVND come from the germline V gene (reference sequence). V lost 3 bases and J lost 1, with 15 bases in between. The CDR3 has 16 residues. The CDR3 region is CASSMSRGQWNTEAFF. Written as DNA, the CDR3 is TGTGCCAGTAGTATGTCGCGGGGGCAGTGGAACACTGAAGCTTTCTTT.

The V and J genes are TRBV3-1 (or the pseudogene TRBV3-2) and TRBJ1-3; no clear D. The CDR3 sequence is 16 residues long. Germline values: CDR1 LGHDT, CDR2 YNNKEL (reference sequence). Trimming took 3 bases from V and 0 from J, leaving 12 bases between them. CDR3 coding DNA: TGTGCCAGCAGCCACATCGGAGATCACTCTGGAAACACCATATATTTT. It yields the protein CASSHIGDHSGNTIYF.

This chain connects TRBV2 to TRBJ1-5; 10 bases are a match to TRBD1. The V and J ends lost 7 bases and 7 bases, in that order; junction bases with no gene match: 10. Germline values: CDR1 SNHLY, CDR2 FYNNEI. The CDR3 contains 15 residues. CDR3 sequence (DNA): TGTGCCAGCAAACGGGGACAGGGGAATGGGCAGCCCCAGCATTTT. Amino acids: CASKRGQGNGQPQHF. Looking up the rest from reference TRBV2 and TRBJ1-5 gives the full variable domain: EPEVTQTPSHQVTQMGQEVILRCVPISNHLYFYWYRQILGQKVEFLVSFYNNEISEKSEIFDDQFSVERPDGSNFTLKIRSTKLEDSAMYFCASKRGQGNGQPQHFGDGTRLSIL.

The chain joins TRBV24-1 to TRBJ1-2; 9 positions match TRBD1. Germline V gene lookup returns CDR1 KGHDR and CDR2 SFDVKD. The CDR3 is 16 amino acids. Trimming removed 2 bases from V and 6 bases from J; junction bases left unmatched: 9. CDR3 protein: CATSDWGGQGVDGYTF. The CDR3 nucleotides are TGTGCCACCAGTGATTGGGGGGGACAGGGTGTCGATGGCTACACCTTC.

The chain employs TRBV5-1 and TRBJ2-5; 8 bases fit TRBD1. This CDR3 comprises 15 residues. Germline V CDR1 and CDR2: SGHRS, YFSETQ. J gave up 3 bases and V 3 bases, and 7 bases lay outside the gene matches. The CDR3 loop is CASSWGQAQEETQYF. CDR3 in DNA: TGCGCCAGCAGCTGGGGACAGGCCCAGGAAGAGACCCAGTACTTC.

This clone showed up many times. The gene calls are TRBV28 and TRBJ2-3, with D possibly matching TRBD1 (5 bases). Trimming removed 5 bases from V and 7 bases from J, with 13 bases in between. The germline CDR1 and CDR2 sequences are MDHEN and SYDVKM. The CDR3 runs to 13 residues. As DNA, the CDR3 is TGTGCCAGCAGTACGTCTCACAGGAATACGCAGTATTTT. This sequence encodes CASSTSHRNTQYF.

The chain carries TRBV25-1 and TRBJ2-1; no firm D call. This CDR3 is built from 13 residues. Per germline, CDR1 MGHDK and CDR2 SYGVNS. V lost 3 bases and J lost 10, with 13 bases in between. The CDR3 reads CASSDPQVYEQFF. DNA of the CDR3: TGTGCCAGCAGTGATCCCCAGGTCTACGAGCAGTTCTTC.

The chain couples TRBV5-5 to TRBJ1-6; 8 nucleotides align to TRBD1. CDR1 SGHKS and CDR2 YYEKEE come from the germline V gene (reference sequence). V shed 4 bases and J 7 bases; nucleotides not matched to a gene: 7. This CDR3 region has 15 residues. In DNA form, the CDR3 reads TGTGCCAGCAGCGCTACCGACAGGGGAAATTCACCCCTCCACTTT. This gives the protein CASSATDRGNSPLHF.

CDR3: CASSPGDPYGYTF. The CDR3 nucleotides read TGTGCCAGTAGCCCGGGGGACCCCTATGGCTACACCTTC. This chain uses TRBV19 with TRBJ1-2; D may be TRBD1 (5 bases). The CDR3 runs 13 residues. Germline V gives CDR1 LNHDA, CDR2 SQIVND (reference sequence). Trimming removed 6 bases from V and 4 bases from J, with 12 bases in between.

The CDR3 sequence is CASRPGLTRGNEQFF. DNA of the CDR3: TGTGCCAGTAGGCCGGGACTCACGAGGGGCAATGAGCAGTTCTTC. The genes are TRBV19 and TRBJ2-1, with D maybe TRBD2 (6 bases). V was pared by 6 bases and J by 6 bases, with 18 bases between. CDR3 size: 15 residues. CDR1 LNHDA and CDR2 SQIVND come from the germline V gene (reference sequence).

The V call is TRBV6-2 or TRBV6-3, the J call TRBJ2-3; D is perhaps TRBD2 (6 bases). The CDR3 contains 16 residues. The V end lost 2 bases, the J end lost 6 bases, and 18 bases lay between the germline ends. CDR1 is MNHEY, CDR2 SVGEGT, per germline. The chain's CDR3 is CASSYQLAGTLDTQYF. In nucleotides, the CDR3 is TGTGCCAGCAGTTACCAACTGGCGGGGACTTTGGATACGCAGTATTTT.

The rearrangement links TRBV18 to TRBJ2-1, with 8 bases identical to TRBD2. The J segment lost 7 bases and the V segment lost 2 bases, leaving 1 base of the junction unmatched. The CDR3 consists of 13 residues. Per the germline V gene, CDR1 is KGHSH and CDR2 is LQKENI. In nucleotides, the CDR3 is TGTGCCAGCTCACCAAGCGGGAGTAATGAGCAGTTCTTC. Encoded protein: CASSPSGSNEQFF.

This clone showed up just once. The CDR3 spells CASSLAGFDYGYTF. Here the CDR3 DNA reads TGTGCCAGCAGTTTAGCCGGGTTTGACTATGGCTACACCTTC. V and J are TRBV27 and TRBJ1-2; D gene uncertain. Trimming removed 2 bases at V and 3 bases at J, with 10 bases between. Per the germline V gene, CDR1 is MNHEY and CDR2 is SMNVEV (reference sequence). The CDR3 has 14 amino acids.

This clone was recorded only once. J is TRBJ2-3 and V is TRBV19; TRBD1 matches at 9 bases. The junction had 4 bases not matched to a gene; V was cut back by 6 bases and J by 0 bases. CDR1 is LNHDA and CDR2 is SQIVND in the germline V gene (reference sequence). There are 15 residues in the CDR3. DNA of the CDR3: TGTGCCAGTAGCGCGGACAGGGGAAGCACAGATACGCAGTATTTT. It specifies CASSADRGSTDTQYF.

The sample holds one count of this clone. V and J are TRBV15 and TRBJ2-5, with 7 positions matching TRBD1. The CDR3 covers 14 residues. Germline V gives CDR1 LNHNV, CDR2 YYDKDF (reference sequence). V was pared by 3 bases and J by 3 bases, with 4 bases of the junction left unmatched. The CDR3 DNA reads as TGTGCCACCAGCAGGCAGGGGGATAAAGAGACCCAGTACTTC. This translates into CATSRQGDKETQYF.

The rearrangement links TRBV3-1 (or the pseudogene TRBV3-2) to TRBJ2-2, with 7 bases fitting TRBD2. Germline V CDR1 and CDR2: LGHDT, YNNKEL (reference sequence). The CDR3 extends over 15 amino acids. After removal of 5 bases from V and 5 bases from J, the junction contained 8 bases not matched to a gene. The CDR3: CASSVQASGTGELFF. The CDR3 DNA reads TGTGCCAGCAGCGTTCAGGCTAGCGGAACCGGGGAGCTGTTTTTT.

This chain joins TRBV24-1 and TRBJ1-2; D is unclear. The CDR3 spans 12 residues. Trimming took 12 bases from V and 6 from J, leaving 16 bases between them. Germline CDR1 reads KGHDR; CDR2 reads SFDVKD. CDR3 DNA: TGTGCCCCACTAGGTACGGGCCATGGCTACACCTTC. Protein sequence: CAPLGTGHGYTF.

CDR3 loop: CASSHTTGRGNTIYF. The CDR3, as DNA: TGTGCCAGCAGCCATACAACAGGGCGTGGAAACACCATATATTTT. V gene TRBV5-4 combines with J gene TRBJ1-3; a weak D match, TRBD1 (6 bases). Germline V gene lookup returns CDR1 SGHNT and CDR2 YYREEE (reference sequence). V dropped 4 bases and J dropped 3 bases, with 14 bases sitting between them. This CDR3 contains 15 residues.

This sequence joins TRBV28 and TRBJ1-2; D remains unclear. The V and J ends lost 3 bases and 4 bases respectively, with 12 bases between them. CDR1 MDHEN and CDR2 SYDVKM come from the germline V gene. The CDR3 sequence is 14 residues long. The CDR3 protein is CASSFPASVYGYTF. Here the CDR3 DNA reads TGTGCCAGCAGTTTCCCCGCCAGTGTCTATGGCTACACCTTC.

This chain uses TRBV10-3 with TRBJ1-1, with 7 bases that match TRBD1. This CDR3 region has 14 residues. CDR1 and CDR2 (germline): ENHRY, SYGVKD. With V trimmed by 7 bases and J by 5 bases, 10 bases remained unmatched. The CDR3: CAITEWDSGTEAFF. Written as DNA, the CDR3 is TGTGCCATCACCGAGTGGGACAGTGGGACTGAAGCTTTCTTT.

The table lists this clone with a count of one. The chain combines TRBV30 with TRBJ1-2, with TRBD1 as a possible D gene (6 bases). Per the germline V gene, CDR1 is GTSNPN and CDR2 is SVGIG (reference sequence). The CDR3 is 14 residues long. With 0 bases removed from V and 4 bases from J, the gap between germline ends came to 12 bases. The CDR3 loop reads CAWSVLTGSYGYTF. The DNA for the CDR3 is TGTGCCTGGAGTGTTCTGACAGGAAGCTATGGCTACACCTTC.

The chain has TRBV11-2 and TRBJ1-1; possible D gene TRBD1, 6 bases. Germline CDR1 reads SGHAT; CDR2 reads FQNNGV. V was clipped by 2 bases and J by 4 bases, with 11 bases between them. The CDR3 sequence is 14 residues long. CDR3: CASSLTGLSTEAFF. CDR3 DNA: TGTGCCAGCAGCTTAACAGGGTTGAGCACTGAAGCTTTCTTT.

This clone has a handful of counts. V gene TRBV24-1 combines with J gene TRBJ1-3; D perhaps matches TRBD1 (5 bases). Germline-derived CDR1 and CDR2 are KGHDR and SFDVKD. The V and J ends lost 3 bases and 2 bases respectively, with 16 bases between them. There are 17 residues in the CDR3. The CDR3 DNA reads TGTGCCACCAGTGATACGGGGGGGACGCTAACTGGAAACACCATATATTTT. Translation gives CATSDTGGTLTGNTIYF.

This clone has only one observation. V gene TRBV2 combines with J gene TRBJ2-7, with 10 bases fitting TRBD1. CDR1 is SNHLY and CDR2 is FYNNEI in the germline V gene. The CDR3 spans 15 residues. V lost 7 bases, J lost 2 bases, and 8 bases stayed unmatched. CDR3 bases: TGTGCCAGCAACAGGGACAGGGGCATCCCCTACGAGCAGTACTTC. Protein sequence: CASNRDRGIPYEQYF.